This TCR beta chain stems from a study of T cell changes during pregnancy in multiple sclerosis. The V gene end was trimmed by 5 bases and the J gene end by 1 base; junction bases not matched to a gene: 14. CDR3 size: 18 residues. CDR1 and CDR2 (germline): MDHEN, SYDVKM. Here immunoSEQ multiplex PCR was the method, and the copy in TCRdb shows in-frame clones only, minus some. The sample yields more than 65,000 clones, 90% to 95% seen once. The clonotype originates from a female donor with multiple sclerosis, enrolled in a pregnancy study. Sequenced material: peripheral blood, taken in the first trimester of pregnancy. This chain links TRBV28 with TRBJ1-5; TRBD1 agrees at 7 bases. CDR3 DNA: TGTGCCAGCAGTCAACAACTCAGGGGGAGAATCAGCAATCAGCCCCAGCATTTT. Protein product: CASSQQLRGRISNQPQHF.